This entry is about one T cell receptor (beta chain). What it binds is not known. Some clones are missing from TCRdb's copy, which holds only in-frame ones; the method was immunoSEQ multiplex PCR. The profile shows about 46,000 clones, about 80% of them singletons. This record comes from a study of memory B cells and T cells in multiple sclerosis. CFSE-dim autoproliferating and CFSE-high non-proliferating T cells from unstimulated culture were sequenced separately. Roughly 5x10^7 CFSE-labeled PBMCs were cultured less than nine days unstimulated, then replicate wells were pooled. CFSE at about 0.5 uM labeled the PBMCs, which were then cultured unstimulated. This TCR came from a human donor with multiple sclerosis. The specimen was PBMCs from blood kept in culture.

The CDR3 region has the DNA TGTGCCAGCAGTTACCGGCCAGTCTATGGCTACACCTTC. This translates into CASSYRPVYGYTF. The rearrangement joins TRBV6-5 to TRBJ1-2, with unresolved D. The CDR3 has 13 amino acids. V lost 2 bases to trimming and J lost 4 bases, with 8 bases between them. Germline V gives CDR1 MNHEY, CDR2 SVGAGI.